Following are 5 T cell receptor beta chains from one sample sequenced in a study of Ad26.COV2.S vaccination and SARS-CoV-2 variants. Sequenced by immunoSEQ multiplex PCR; TCRdb stores in-frame clones only, minus some. The table has 300,000 to 400,000 clones, about 87% seen once; the top ten hold roughly 6%. The treatment here: roughly 20 received Ad26.COV2.S at low or high dose, single or two shots; about five received placebo; per-sample allocation not given. Sampling happened 63 days after the first vaccine or placebo injection. Sequenced material: peripheral blood, taken in a trial of Ad26.COV2.S vaccine versus placebo. Every receptor here comes from a person between 18 and 59 years old who received the Ad26.COV2.S COVID-19 vaccine or a placebo.

The chain combines TRBV9 with TRBJ2-2; D could derive from TRBD1 or TRBD2 (6 bases each). The CDR3 covers 14 residues. Per germline, CDR1 SGDLS and CDR2 YYNGEE. Trimming pared 3 bases from V and 5 bases from J, leaving 11 bases between. In DNA, the CDR3 is TGTGCCAGCAGCGGGGGGGCACAAACCGGGGAGCTGTTTTTT. The encoded protein is CASSGGAQTGELFF.

V is TRBV28 and J is TRBJ1-2; tentative D call: TRBD1 (5 bases). Looked up from germline, CDR1 is MDHEN and CDR2 is SYDVKM. Trimming cost V 7 bases and J 0 bases, with 9 bases left between them. The CDR3 has 13 residues. As DNA, the CDR3 is TGTGCCAGCAAGATGACAGCTAACTATGGCTACACCTTC. Its translation: CASKMTANYGYTF.

V usage is TRBV12-5 and J usage is TRBJ2-7, with D hard to call. V was shortened by 1 base and J by 6 bases, with 10 bases between the two germline ends. The CDR3 contains 13 residues. Germline V lookup: CDR1 LGHNT, CDR2 FRNRAP. The CDR3 sequence: CASGLAALAEQYF. CDR3 coding DNA: TGTGCTAGTGGTTTGGCTGCCCTCGCCGAGCAGTACTTC.

V usage is TRBV7-2 and J usage is TRBJ1-5; D is unclear. The CDR3 runs 17 residues. V was pared by 3 bases and J by 3 bases, with 18 bases between. The V gene's germline CDR1 is SGHTA and CDR2 FQGNSA. The CDR3 DNA follows: TGTGCCAGCAGCTTGGGGATAAGGCTGTCTAACAATCAGCCCCAGCATTTT. As protein: CASSLGIRLSNNQPQHF.

Here the CDR3 DNA reads TGCGCCAGCAGCGACGCTGAAGCCATGAACACTGAAGCTTTCTTT. Its translation: CASSDAEAMNTEAFF. This chain connects TRBV5-1 to TRBJ1-1; D ambiguous. The CDR3 has 15 amino acids. Trimming took 4 bases from V and 0 from J, leaving 13 bases between them. Germline assignment: CDR1 SGHRS and CDR2 YFSETQ.